The T cell receptor (beta chain) described here comes from a study of T cell repertoires in cytomegalovirus infection. Germline loops: CDR1 LNHDA, CDR2 SQIVND (reference sequence). V lost 9 bases and J lost 3, with 11 bases in between. CDR3 size: 13 residues. TCRdb fed the reads into MiXCR, producing one record per CDR3 protein. Among some 560,000 distinct CDR3 sequences listed, under 45% were seen once. On this clonotype itself: Its specificity is not known.

The source of this sequence is a human donor in good health (CMV status not recorded). Some clones in this sample may be carry-over from other donors' samples. Here the sequenced sample was cultured PBMCs, taken from culture after CMV antigen stimulation. The chain couples TRBV19 to TRBJ2-2; possible D gene TRBD1, 5 bases. DNA for the CDR3: TGTGCCAGCAGGGCTCCGGACACCGGGGAGCTGTTTTTT. Protein product: CASRAPDTGELFF.